Shown below are 9 T cell receptor beta chains from a single sample sequenced in a study of blood T cell repertoires in COVID-19. Some clones are missing from TCRdb's copy, which holds only in-frame ones; the method was immunoSEQ multiplex PCR. Of 90,000 to 120,000 clones in the sample, approximately 88% were seen once. Specimen: peripheral blood. These TCRs come from a human donor in a cohort sampled during active COVID-19.

The rearrangement links TRBV30 to TRBJ1-1; TRBD1 agrees at 12 bases. V was clipped by 5 bases and J by 1 base; unmatched bases: 17. This CDR3 contains 19 residues. Germline assignment: CDR1 GTSNPN and CDR2 SVGIG (reference sequence). The CDR3 DNA reads TGTGCCTGGGGGACCGGGACAGGGGGCTTTTACGGTGCGAACACTGAAGCTTTCTTT. Translated: CAWGTGTGGFYGANTEAFF.

The chain recombines TRBV6-6 with TRBJ2-3; D unresolved. The CDR3 has 11 amino acids. CDR1 is MNHNY, CDR2 SVGAGI, per germline (reference sequence). V was clipped by 8 bases and J by 4 bases, with 7 bases between them. The CDR3 sequence is CASGQADTQYF. The CDR3 bases are TGTGCCAGCGGCCAGGCAGATACGCAGTATTTT.

V usage is TRBV7-8 and J usage is TRBJ2-2, with 11 bases aligning to TRBD2. Germline V CDR1 and CDR2: SGHVS, FQNEAQ. The CDR3 is made up of 16 amino acids. The V segment lost 1 base and the J segment 6 bases; nucleotides outside the gene matches: 4. The CDR3 nucleotides are TGTGCCAGCAGCTTAGTAGCGGGAGGGCCAGCCGGGGAGCTGTTTTTT. It translates to CASSLVAGGPAGELFF.

The V and J genes are TRBV7-9 and TRBJ2-3, with 8 positions matching TRBD2. This CDR3 is 16 amino acids long. After removal of 5 bases from V and 2 bases from J, the junction contained 9 bases not matched to a gene. Germline V gene sequence: CDR1 SEHNR, CDR2 FQNEAQ (reference sequence). CDR3 in amino acids: CASSVTSGALTDTQYF. The CDR3 nucleotides read TGTGCCAGCAGCGTCACTAGCGGAGCGCTCACAGATACGCAGTATTTT.

The V gene is TRBV9, the J gene TRBJ2-5; 9 positions agree with TRBD2. Trimming cost V 4 bases and J 5 bases; bases outside gene matches: 12. Germline loops: CDR1 SGDLS, CDR2 YYNGEE. The CDR3 is made up of 16 amino acids. CDR3 residues: CASSPGLAGTAETQYF. The DNA for the CDR3 is TGTGCCAGCAGCCCCGGGCTAGCGGGAACCGCTGAGACCCAGTACTTC. Filled out from reference TRBV9 and TRBJ2-5, the complete variable domain reads DSGVTQTPKHLITATGQRVTLRCSPRSGDLSVYWYQQSLDQGLQFLIQYYNGEERAKGNILERFSAQQFPDLHSELNLSSLELGDSALYFCASSPGLAGTAETQYFGPGTRLLVL.

The genes are TRBV19 and TRBJ1-3; 8 nucleotides match TRBD1. Unmatched junction bases numbered 2, after V lost 5 bases and J lost 2 bases. The CDR3 covers 14 residues. The germline V gene has CDR1 LNHDA and CDR2 SQIVND (reference sequence). This CDR3 is CASSYRGAGNTIYF. CDR3 bases: TGTGCCAGTAGTTACAGGGGGGCTGGAAACACCATATATTTT. Using reference TRBV19 and TRBJ1-3 for the parts outside the CDR3, the full variable domain is DGGITQSPKYLFRKEGQNVTLSCEQNLNHDAMYWYRQDPGQGLRLIYYSQIVNDFQKGDIAEGYSVSREKKESFPLTVTSAQKNPTAFYLCASSYRGAGNTIYFGEGSWLTVV.

V gene TRBV12-5 combines with J gene TRBJ1-2; the match to TRBD1 covers 11 bases. Germline V gives CDR1 LGHNT, CDR2 FRNRAP. Germline trimming cut 4 bases from V and 2 bases from J; bases unmatched to any gene: 6. CDR3 length: 16 amino acids. This CDR3 reads CASGSGQGAQNYGYTF. Written as DNA, the CDR3 is TGTGCTAGTGGTTCCGGACAGGGGGCGCAAAACTATGGCTACACCTTC.

The chain is built from TRBV28 and TRBJ1-5; 10 nucleotides line up with TRBD1. V lost 7 bases to trimming and J lost 11 bases; unmatched junction nucleotides: 14. This CDR3 is 15 amino acids long. Germline loops: CDR1 MDHEN, CDR2 SYDVKM. The CDR3 sequence: CASTTGTGALRAQHF. In nucleotides, the CDR3 is TGTGCCAGCACTACCGGGACAGGGGCCCTCAGGGCCCAGCATTTT.

This clone has just one count. The CDR3 DNA reads TGTGCCAGCCCGCGAGCGAACTATGGCTACACCTTC. Amino acids: CASPRANYGYTF. V usage is TRBV2 and J usage is TRBJ1-2; unclear D gene. CDR3 length equals 12 residues. CDR1 and CDR2 (germline): SNHLY, FYNNEI. Trimming took 8 bases from V and 2 from J, leaving 9 bases between them.